The rows below give T cell receptor beta chains drawn from one sample of a study of blood T cell repertoires in COVID-19. Repertoires were generated with immunoSEQ multiplex PCR, while TCRdb's copy carries only in-frame clones and drops some. The repertoire holds approximately 230,000 clones, approximately 86% seen once, with around 15% in the top ten. Sequencing was carried out using PBMCs or T cells enriched from blood (not recorded which). Source of these receptors: a woman aged 50 to 60 with acute COVID-19. Each CDR3 is given with its conserved first and last residue. D genes are given only for firm matches. Rows may omit the clone size; those that give it use once, few, many or a size class.

j_gene | abundance | v_gene | d_gene | CDR3aa | CDR3nt
TRBJ1-4 | . | TRBV9 | . | CASSSIQGASEKLFF | TGTGCCAGCAGCTCCATACAGGGAGCGTCTGAAAAACTGTTTTTT
TRBJ2-1 | few | TRBV11-2 | TRBD2 | CASSPRAGLAGRYNEQFF | TGTGCCAGCAGCCCCCGGGCGGGACTAGCGGGTCGTTACAATGAGCAGTTCTTC
TRBJ2-5 | once | TRBV2 | TRBD1 | CASNQGEETQYF | TGTGCCAGCAATCAGGGGGAAGAGACCCAGTACTTC
TRBJ2-7 | . | TRBV28 | . | CASRTDYGLGYEQYF | TGTGCCAGCAGGACGGACTATGGCCTGGGGTACGAGCAGTACTTC
TRBJ2-4 | . | TRBV5-8 | TRBD1 | CASRLAGQGKNIQYF | TGTGCCAGCAGACTCGCGGGACAGGGGAAAAACATTCAGTACTTC
TRBJ2-7 | . | TRBV4-1 | . | CASSQDSLSYEQYF | TGCGCCAGCAGCCAGGACAGCCTTTCCTACGAGCAGTACTTC
TRBJ2-2 | . | TRBV28 | . | CASSSQGNTGELFF | TGTGCCAGCAGTTCCCAGGGGAACACCGGGGAGCTGTTTTTT
TRBJ2-1 | . | TRBV27 | TRBD2 | CASTSTGTSGGSSYNEQFF | TGTGCCAGCACATCGACCGGGACTAGCGGGGGGAGCTCCTACAATGAGCAGTTCTTC
TRBJ2-3 | . | TRBV28 | . | CASNRQSTDTQYF | TGTGCCAGCAACCGCCAGAGCACAGATACGCAGTATTTT
TRBJ1-1 | . | TRBV5-1 | . | CASSLVQGNTEAFF | TGCGCCAGCAGCTTGGTACAGGGGAACACTGAAGCTTTCTTT
TRBJ1-1 | . | TRBV4-1 | TRBD1 | CASSLMDRVNTEAFF | TGCGCCAGCAGCCTCATGGACAGGGTGAACACTGAAGCTTTCTTT
TRBJ2-7 | . | TRBV29-1 | TRBD1 | CSVEIGQGSAAGSYEQYF | TGCAGCGTTGAGATAGGACAGGGGAGTGCGGCGGGATCCTACGAGCAGTACTTC
TRBJ2-7 | . | TRBV23-1 | TRBD1 | CASSWDRSSYEQYF | TGCGCCAGCAGCTGGGACAGGAGCTCCTACGAGCAGTACTTC
TRBJ1-5 | . | TRBV6-5 | TRBD1 | CASLVTGSNQPQHF | TGTGCCAGCCTGGTGACAGGGAGCAATCAGCCCCAGCATTTT
TRBJ2-1 | . | TRBV7-9 | . | CASSPGGMTYNEQFF | TGTGCCAGCAGCCCGGGCGGGATGACCTACAATGAGCAGTTCTTC